The sequence of this TCR beta chain was determined in a study of T cell repertoires in cytomegalovirus infection. Germline V gene lookup returns CDR1 MNHEY and CDR2 SVGAGI. Trimming took 0 bases from V and 7 from J, leaving 6 bases between them. The CDR3 is made up of 13 amino acids. As concerns this clonotype: Its specificity is unknown.

Each CDR3 protein is one row after TCRdb ran MiXCR on the reads. This sample has about 890,000 distinct CDR3 sequences, with around 30% found just once. The source of this sequence is a human donor in good health (CMV status not recorded). Some clones in this sample may be carry-over from other donors' samples. The genes are TRBV6-5 and TRBJ1-4, with D uncertain. This sample comprised cultured CD8+ T cells from PBMCs, obtained from culture after CMV antigen stimulation. CDR3 sequence: CASSYSLLEKLFF. Written as DNA, the CDR3 is TGTGCCAGCAGTTACTCGCTCCTTGAAAAACTGTTTTTT.